These 21 T cell receptor beta chains share one sample of origin, sequenced in a study of cytomegalovirus exposure and HLA in healthy donors. The data were produced by immunoSEQ multiplex PCR, yet TCRdb's version contains in-frame clones alone and is incomplete. Of roughly 75,000 clones in the sample, just under 95% are singletons; the top ten hold more than 1.2%. Sequencing input: PBMCs. The source is a man between 18 and 29 years old in good health and CMV-seropositive.

The chain combines TRBV29-1 with TRBJ2-1, with 9 bases fitting TRBD1. CDR3 size: 13 residues. Trimming removed 6 bases from V and 8 bases from J; junction bases left unmatched: 8. Germline-derived CDR1 and CDR2 are SQVTM and ANQGSEA. The chain's CDR3 is CSVGTGLLDEQFF. CDR3 in DNA: TGCAGCGTAGGGACAGGGCTTCTGGATGAGCAGTTCTTC.

This chain connects TRBV28 to TRBJ1-1; 8 nucleotides line up with TRBD1. This CDR3 is built from 15 residues. After removal of 1 base from V and 1 base from J, the junction contained 2 bases not matched to a gene. From germline, CDR1 is MDHEN and CDR2 SYDVKM. CDR3 amino acids: CASSLFGQGNTEAFF. In DNA form, the CDR3 reads TGTGCCAGCAGTTTATTCGGACAGGGGAACACTGAAGCTTTCTTT.

V and J are TRBV2 and TRBJ1-5, with TRBD1 matching over 7 bases. The CDR3 is 14 residues long. Unmatched junction bases numbered 3, after V lost 2 bases and J lost 5 bases. In germline, CDR1 is SNHLY, CDR2 FYNNEI. This chain's CDR3 is CASSELTGHQPQHF. CDR3 coding DNA: TGTGCCAGCAGTGAATTGACAGGGCATCAGCCCCAGCATTTT.

The V call is TRBV28, the J call TRBJ2-7, with D possibly TRBD1 on 6 matching bases. From germline, CDR1 is MDHEN and CDR2 SYDVKM. This CDR3 spans 14 amino acids. Trimming removed 5 bases from V and 4 bases from J, with 15 bases in between. The CDR3 region is CASSERGGRYEQYF. The CDR3, as DNA: TGTGCCAGCAGTGAGAGAGGGGGAAGGTACGAGCAGTACTTC.

V and J are TRBV13 and TRBJ2-7; 7 bases line up with TRBD1. The CDR3 sequence is 14 residues long. From germline, CDR1 is PRHDT and CDR2 FYEKMQ (reference sequence). Trimming took 6 bases from V and 5 from J; bases not matched to a gene: 10. CDR3: CASSFGTAYDEQYF. The CDR3 DNA reads as TGTGCCAGCAGTTTCGGGACAGCTTATGACGAGCAGTACTTC.

J is TRBJ2-1 and V is TRBV11-2; no clear D gene. CDR1 and CDR2 (germline): SGHAT, FQNNGV. The CDR3 loop spans 15 amino acids. Trimming stripped 5 bases from V and 0 bases from J, with 11 bases between. CDR3 in amino acids: CASSPFPSSYNEQFF. CDR3 nucleotide sequence: TGTGCCAGCAGCCCCTTTCCGAGCTCCTACAATGAGCAGTTCTTC.

A single count supports this clone. V is TRBV6-1 and J is TRBJ1-3; TRBD1 is a possible D gene (6 bases). V gave up 10 bases and J gave up 0 bases, with 13 bases separating them. This CDR3 contains 14 residues. CDR1 is MNHNS, CDR2 SASEGT, per germline. This CDR3 is CAITGIYSGNTIYF. The DNA for the CDR3 is TGTGCCATCACAGGGATATACTCTGGAAACACCATATATTTT.

The rearrangement links TRBV2 to TRBJ1-5; D is possibly TRBD1 (6 bases). The CDR3 loop spans 15 amino acids. Trimming cost V 6 bases and J 5 bases, with 17 bases left between them. Germline V lookup: CDR1 SNHLY, CDR2 FYNNEI. CDR3 protein: CASRGGQGSYQPQHF. The CDR3 coding sequence is TGTGCCAGCAGGGGGGGGCAGGGTAGTTATCAGCCCCAGCATTTT.

The V and J genes are TRBV27 and TRBJ1-5, with 9 bases matching TRBD1. The ends lost 6 bases at V and 6 bases at J; junction bases unmatched: 9. This CDR3 region has 15 residues. Germline CDR1 is MNHEY and CDR2 is SMNVEV (reference sequence). The CDR3 coding sequence is TGTGCCAGCAGCCCCGGACAGGGGATAAGTCAGCCCCAGCATTTT. Translated: CASSPGQGISQPQHF.

The chain joins TRBV30 to TRBJ1-3, with D possibly matching TRBD1 (5 bases). Between the trimmed V and J ends, which lost 1 base and 4 bases, there was a span of 14 bases. CDR1 is GTSNPN, CDR2 SVGIG, per germline (reference sequence). The CDR3 consists of 15 residues. The CDR3 DNA follows: TGTGCCTGGAGTGGGACACCTCCGGTCGGAAACACCATATATTTT. Its translation: CAWSGTPPVGNTIYF.

The chain links TRBV18 to TRBJ2-7; 7 nucleotides match TRBD1. Germline trimming cut 3 bases from V and 2 bases from J; bases unmatched to any gene: 1. Per germline, CDR1 KGHSH and CDR2 LQKENI. This CDR3 has 13 amino acids. DNA of the CDR3: TGTGCCAGCTCACCGGACAGGCCCTACGAGCAGTACTTC. Translated, it gives CASSPDRPYEQYF. Full variable domain (missing parts from reference TRBV18 and TRBJ2-7): NAGVMQNPRHLVRRRGQEARLRCSPMKGHSHVYWYRQLPEEGLKFMVYLQKENIIDESGMPKERFSAEFPKEGPSILRIQQVVRGDSAAYFCASSPDRPYEQYFGPGTRLTVT.

This clone appeared a single time. The chain carries TRBV11-3 and TRBJ2-5; the match to TRBD1 covers 11 bases. Germline-derived CDR1 and CDR2 are SGHNT and YENEEA. V lost 4 bases to trimming and J lost 5 bases; unmatched junction nucleotides: 6. The CDR3 has 15 residues. The chain's CDR3 is CASSSGQGAWETQYF. Written as DNA, the CDR3 is TGTGCCAGCAGCTCCGGACAGGGGGCCTGGGAGACCCAGTACTTC. The entire variable domain, with the rest obtained from reference TRBV11-3 and TRBJ2-5, is as follows: EAGVVQSPRYKIIEKKQPVAFWCNPISGHNTLYWYLQNLGQGPELLIRYENEEAVDDSQLPKDRFSAERLKGVDSTLKIQPAELGDSAVYLCASSSGQGAWETQYFGPGTRLLVL.

The chain uses TRBV10-2 and TRBJ1-5, with D perhaps matching TRBD1 (6 bases). CDR1 WSHSY and CDR2 SAAADI come from the germline V gene. Trimming removed 10 bases from V and 5 bases from J, with 18 bases in between. CDR3 length equals 14 residues. CDR3 in amino acids: CATRQASLDQPQHF. CDR3 nucleotides: TGCGCCACACGACAGGCGAGTCTGGATCAGCCCCAGCATTTT.

This chain links TRBV5-6 with TRBJ1-2, with D unclear. CDR1 and CDR2 (germline): SGHDT, YYEEEE. The CDR3 runs 15 residues. Trimming left V 0 bases short and J 1 base short, with 10 bases between. CDR3 loop: CASSLGYTFNYGYTF. Here the CDR3 DNA reads TGTGCCAGCAGCTTGGGGTATACATTTAACTATGGCTACACCTTC. Full variable domain (missing parts from reference TRBV5-6 and TRBJ1-2): DAGVTQSPTHLIKTRGQQVTLRCSPKSGHDTVSWYQQALGQGPQFIFQYYEEEERQRGNFPDRFSGHQFPNYSSELNVNALLLGDSALYLCASSLGYTFNYGYTFGSGTRLTVV.

The gene calls are TRBV9 and TRBJ2-1; unclear D gene. The CDR3 is 16 residues long. Germline CDR1 and CDR2: SGDLS and YYNGEE. With 0 bases removed from V and 0 bases from J, the gap between germline ends came to 10 bases. CDR3 sequence: CASSVEGASSYNEQFF. CDR3 coding DNA: TGTGCCAGCAGCGTAGAAGGTGCTAGCTCCTACAATGAGCAGTTCTTC.

V gene TRBV9 combines with J gene TRBJ2-1; unclear D gene. Trimming removed 2 bases from V and 5 bases from J, with 8 bases in between. Germline V gives CDR1 SGDLS, CDR2 YYNGEE. The CDR3 has 13 amino acids. CDR3 loop: CASSVGTDNEQFF. The CDR3 nucleotides are TGTGCCAGCAGCGTGGGCACCGACAATGAGCAGTTCTTC.

The chain has TRBV2 and TRBJ2-7, with D perhaps TRBD1 (6 bases). The V end lost 11 bases, the J end lost 2 bases, and 16 bases lay between the germline ends. From germline, CDR1 is SNHLY and CDR2 FYNNEI. CDR3 length: 13 amino acids. The CDR3 loop reads CAGGLGQAYEQYF. In DNA, the CDR3 is TGTGCCGGTGGCCTGGGACAAGCCTACGAGCAGTACTTC.

The chain couples TRBV9 to TRBJ2-2, with 7 positions matching TRBD1. Germline V gene sequence: CDR1 SGDLS, CDR2 YYNGEE. The CDR3 length is 15 residues. Trimming at V came to 3 bases and at J to 5 bases, leaving 7 bases not matched to a gene. The chain's CDR3 is CASSARDRSTGELFF. In nucleotides, the CDR3 is TGTGCCAGCAGCGCTCGGGACAGATCGACCGGGGAGCTGTTTTTT.

This rearrangement joins TRBV18 to TRBJ1-2, with TRBD1 matching 8 bases. The length of the CDR3 is 15 residues. CDR1 and CDR2 (germline): KGHSH, LQKENI. Unmatched junction bases numbered 9, after V lost 1 base and J lost 8 bases. CDR3 residues: CASSPLPQGAKGYTF. CDR3 sequence (DNA): TGTGCCAGCTCACCACTCCCGCAGGGGGCTAAGGGCTACACCTTC.

This chain uses TRBV13 with TRBJ1-3; 7 bases are shared with TRBD1. J gave up 0 bases and V 6 bases, and 8 bases lay outside the gene matches. Germline CDR1 reads PRHDT; CDR2 reads FYEKMQ (reference sequence). This CDR3 comprises 16 residues. The CDR3: CASSCRDSRSGNTIYF. Written as DNA, the CDR3 is TGTGCCAGCAGTTGCCGGGACAGCCGCTCTGGAAACACCATATATTTT.

The genes are TRBV14 and TRBJ2-5; 8 bases align to TRBD2. Germline CDR1 and CDR2: SGHDN and FVKESK. V lost 2 bases, J lost 5 bases, and 13 bases stayed unmatched. This CDR3 contains 17 residues. The CDR3 protein is CASSQSSGGPWGETQYF. As DNA, the CDR3 is TGTGCCAGCAGCCAATCGAGCGGGGGACCCTGGGGGGAGACCCAGTACTTC.